The clone carrying this T cell receptor beta chain was found a few times. These data come from a study of early T cells in non-severe SARS-CoV-2 infection. The V end was cut by 3 bases, the J end by 7 bases, with 13 bases between. CDR1 and CDR2 from the germline V gene are SGHVS and FNYEAQ. CDR3 length equals 13 residues. Individual cDNA molecules received unique molecular identifiers during library preparation. TCRdb processed the 5' RACE reads anew with MiXCR; each CDR3 protein has one entry. Altogether some 98,000 distinct CDR3 sequences are present, 16% being singletons, with the ten largest covering roughly 1.3%.

The chain uses TRBV7-6 and TRBJ2-7; D may be TRBD2 (5 bases). The sequence derives from an adult who was a healthcare worker with PCR-confirmed SARS-CoV-2 infection or an uninfected control (not recorded which). Material: whole blood. The CDR3 DNA is TGTGCCAGCAGCTTGAATAAAGGGAGAGAGCAGTACTTC. Protein product: CASSLNKGREQYF.